The T cell receptor beta chain under discussion was sequenced for a study of T cell repertoires in aging, cancer and after chemotherapy. The wider study: Repeat sampling of healthy donors over several months to years showed clear clonal overlap.

Points on this clonotype: What it recognizes is unknown.

Study-level results: Untreated cancer patients had significantly lower blood TCR diversity than age-matched healthy donors. Healthy donors lost TCR diversity with age mainly through richness, cancer patients through richness and evenness. These repertoire data do not allow conclusions about immunological memory after chemotherapy.

A mixed TRB-A/B primer pool amplified rearranged TRB by multiplex touch-down PCR. TCRdb processed the multiplex PCR reads anew with MiXCR; each CDR3 protein has one entry. The sample contains more than 15,000 distinct CDR3 sequences, roughly half of which appear only once. CDR3 length: 14 amino acids. V gave up 6 bases and J gave up 0 bases, with 10 bases separating them. Germline values: CDR1 MRHNA, CDR2 SNTAGT. Peripheral blood genomic DNA, not sorted cells or RNA, was the template. The material sequenced was blood. The receptor was derived from a human donor in good health. V usage is TRBV6-4 and J usage is TRBJ2-3; D is uncertain. The CDR3 loop reads CASSLDGSTDTQYF. In nucleotides, the CDR3 is TGTGCCAGCAGCCTGGACGGGAGCACAGATACGCAGTATTTT.